This TCR beta chain appears in the sequencing data of a study of identical twins. No donor was unhealthy or non-Caucasian. This clonotype was seen repeatedly, ten times or more. Its specificity is not known. Deletions cut 6 bases from V and 2 bases from J, with 12 bases between. This CDR3 region has 14 residues. Per the germline V gene, CDR1 is MNHEY and CDR2 is SVGEGT. Study conclusions and caveats: Twin sharing of out-of-frame TCR alpha was underestimated by models in monozygotic pairs.

TCRdb re-called the 5' RACE reads with MiXCR, one entry per CDR3 protein. This table holds about 240,000 distinct CDR3 sequences, roughly 13% found once. These records were also assigned to another study, of yellow fever vaccine responses in identical twins. That study reports: Vaccine T cell responses of twins reportedly seemed partly convergent and partly personalized.

This sequence was found in a woman younger than 35 in good health. The chain couples TRBV6-2 or TRBV6-3 to TRBJ2-3; D is unclear. Sequencing input: memory (CD45RO+) T cells sorted from blood. CDR3 loop: CASSQVESTDTQYF. In DNA form, the CDR3 reads TGTGCCAGCAGCCAGGTGGAATCCACAGATACGCAGTATTTT.